This TCR beta chain was retrieved from a study of OX40 agonist ivuxolimab in advanced cancers. Study-level points and caveats: Averaged across samples, CD8+ T cells carried more expanded clones than CD4+ did.

Trimming shortened V by 1 base and J by 4 bases, and 4 bases separated the two germline ends. Germline-derived CDR1 and CDR2 are SGHTA and FQGTGA. This CDR3 spans 13 amino acids. Note on this clone: Antigen specificity is unknown.

Sequenced by immunoSEQ multiplex PCR; TCRdb stores in-frame clones only, minus some. The sample contains 70,000 to 95,000 clones, about 86% of which appear only once. The V and J genes are TRBV7-3 and TRBJ2-2, with D unclear. This material consisted of CD4+ or CD8+ T cells sorted from blood, taken in a trial of the OX40 agonist ivuxolimab. The TCR originated in an adult with an advanced solid tumor such as melanoma, head and neck, liver or kidney cancer. CDR3 loop: CASSLIVTGELFF. The CDR3 DNA is TGTGCCAGCAGCTTAATAGTCACCGGGGAGCTGTTTTTT.